This T cell receptor (beta chain) comes out of a study of CXCR3-negative and CXCR3-positive naive CD8 T cells. Study-wide points: CXCR3-negative and CXCR3-positive naive cells shared comparable TRBV-TRBJ usage, but memory cells did not. A higher hydrophobicity marked the TRB CDR3s of CXCR3-positive naive cells versus CXCR3-negative naive cells. The study found comparably high diversity in both naive subsets and much lower diversity in memory CD8+ cells. CXCR3 expression partially decreased after cryopreservation; most assays used fresh PBMCs.

Details on this clonotype: Its antigen is undetermined.

CD45RO-CCR7+CD27+CD95- defined naive CD8+ T cells. The method, 5' RACE with UMI labels, was used to prepare the TRB cDNA libraries. With the 5' RACE reads reprocessed, TCRdb shows one record per CDR3 protein and no DNA. Its table records roughly 120,000 distinct CDR3 sequences. There are 14 residues in the CDR3. CDR1 is SGHTA, CDR2 FQGTGA, per germline. Source material: naive CXCR3+ CD8+ T cells from blood. This sample's subset: CD45RO-CCR7+CD27+CD95- naive CD8+ T cells expressing CXCR3 (TNR3+). This TCR came from a human donor in good health. Some clones in this sample may be carry-over from other donors' samples. This sequence joins TRBV7-3 and TRBJ2-1; TCRdb's D call of TRBD1 is untestable without DNA. The chain's CDR3 is CASSSGTGDHEQFF.